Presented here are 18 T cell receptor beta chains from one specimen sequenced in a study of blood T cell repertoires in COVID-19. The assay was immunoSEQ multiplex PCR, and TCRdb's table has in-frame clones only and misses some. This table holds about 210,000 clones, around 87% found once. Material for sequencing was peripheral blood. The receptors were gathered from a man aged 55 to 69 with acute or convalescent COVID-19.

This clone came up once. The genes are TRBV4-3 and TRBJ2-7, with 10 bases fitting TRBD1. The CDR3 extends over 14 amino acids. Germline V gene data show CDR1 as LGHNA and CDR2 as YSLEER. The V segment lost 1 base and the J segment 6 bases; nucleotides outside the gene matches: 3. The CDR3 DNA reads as TGCGCCAGCAGCCAAGGAGGGACAGGGGTCGAGCAGTACTTC. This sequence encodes CASSQGGTGVEQYF.

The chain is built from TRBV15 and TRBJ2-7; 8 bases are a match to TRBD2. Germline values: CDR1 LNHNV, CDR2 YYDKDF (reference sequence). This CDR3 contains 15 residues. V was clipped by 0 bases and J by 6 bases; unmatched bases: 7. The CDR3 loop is CATSRDVGRAGEQYF. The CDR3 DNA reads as TGTGCCACCAGCAGAGATGTCGGGAGGGCGGGCGAGCAGTACTTC.

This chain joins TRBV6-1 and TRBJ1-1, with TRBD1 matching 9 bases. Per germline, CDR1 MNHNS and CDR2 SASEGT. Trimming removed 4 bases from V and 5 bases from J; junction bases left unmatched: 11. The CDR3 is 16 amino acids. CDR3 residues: CASSAQEGQGGTEAFF. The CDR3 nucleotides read TGTGCCAGCAGTGCCCAGGAGGGACAGGGAGGAACTGAAGCTTTCTTT.

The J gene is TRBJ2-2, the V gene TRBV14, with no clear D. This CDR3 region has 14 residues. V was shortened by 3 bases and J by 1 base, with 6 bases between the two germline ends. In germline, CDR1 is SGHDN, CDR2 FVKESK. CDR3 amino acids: CASSHYRNTGELFF. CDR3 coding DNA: TGTGCCAGCAGCCATTATAGGAACACCGGGGAGCTGTTTTTT.

This CDR3 is CASSQTGPTYNSPLHF. CDR3 nucleotide sequence: TGCGCCAGCAGCCAGACAGGGCCTACTTATAATTCACCCCTCCACTTT. The chain couples TRBV5-1 to TRBJ1-6; 7 bases are a match to TRBD1. Germline V gene lookup returns CDR1 SGHRS and CDR2 YFSETQ. The CDR3 totals 16 residues. Germline trimming cut 4 bases from V and 4 bases from J; bases unmatched to any gene: 8. Complete variable domain (other parts from reference TRBV5-1 and TRBJ1-6): KAGVTQTPRYLIKTRGQQVTLSCSPISGHRSVSWYQQTPGQGLQFLFEYFSETQRNKGNFPGRFSGRQFSNSRSEMNVSTLELGDSALYLCASSQTGPTYNSPLHFGNGTRLTVT.

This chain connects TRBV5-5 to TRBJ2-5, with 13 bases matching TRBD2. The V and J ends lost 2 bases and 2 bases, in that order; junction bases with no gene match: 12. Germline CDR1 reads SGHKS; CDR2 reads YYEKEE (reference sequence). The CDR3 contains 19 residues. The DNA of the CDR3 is TGTGCCAGCAGCTTACTAGCGGGGGGGCGGAGTAGAGAGCAAGAGACCCAGTACTTC. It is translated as CASSLLAGGRSREQETQYF.

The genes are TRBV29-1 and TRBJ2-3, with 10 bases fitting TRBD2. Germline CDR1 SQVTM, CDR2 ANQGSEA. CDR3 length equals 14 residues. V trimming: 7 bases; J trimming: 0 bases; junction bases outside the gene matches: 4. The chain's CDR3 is CSASGGTSTDTQYF. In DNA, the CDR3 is TGCAGCGCTAGCGGGGGAACTAGCACAGATACGCAGTATTTT.

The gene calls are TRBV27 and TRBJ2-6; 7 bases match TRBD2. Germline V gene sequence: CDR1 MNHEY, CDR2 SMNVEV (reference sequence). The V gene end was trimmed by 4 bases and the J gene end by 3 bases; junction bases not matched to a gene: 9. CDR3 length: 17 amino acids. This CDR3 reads CASSSTRLAGGANVLTF. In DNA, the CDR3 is TGTGCCAGCAGTTCGACCAGACTAGCTGGTGGGGCCAACGTCCTGACTTTC. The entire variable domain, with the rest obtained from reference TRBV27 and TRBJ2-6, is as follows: EAQVTQNPRYLITVTGKKLTVTCSQNMNHEYMSWYRQDPGLGLRQIYYSMNVEVTDKGDVPEGYKVSRKEKRNFPLILESPSPNQTSLYFCASSSTRLAGGANVLTFGAGSRLTVL.

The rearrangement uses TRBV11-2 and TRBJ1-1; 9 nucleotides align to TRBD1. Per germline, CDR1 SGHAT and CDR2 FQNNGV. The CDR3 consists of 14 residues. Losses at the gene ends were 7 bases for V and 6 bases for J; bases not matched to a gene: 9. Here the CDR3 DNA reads TGTGCCAGCACCAAACAGGGGGCCATATCTGAAGCTTTCTTT. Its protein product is CASTKQGAISEAFF.

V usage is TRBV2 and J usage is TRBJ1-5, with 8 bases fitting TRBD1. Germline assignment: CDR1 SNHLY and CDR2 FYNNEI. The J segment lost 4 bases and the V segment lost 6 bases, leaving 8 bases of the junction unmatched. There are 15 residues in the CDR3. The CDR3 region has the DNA TGTGCCAGCAGGGAGTGGACAGGGTTGAATCAGCCCCAGCATTTT. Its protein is CASREWTGLNQPQHF.

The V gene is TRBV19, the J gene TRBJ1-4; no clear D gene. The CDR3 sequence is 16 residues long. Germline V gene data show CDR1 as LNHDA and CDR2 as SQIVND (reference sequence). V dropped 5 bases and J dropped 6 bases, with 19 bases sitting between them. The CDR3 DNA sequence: TGTGCCAGTAGTTACCCGAGAGGGCGATTGGATGAAAAACTGTTTTTT. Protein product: CASSYPRGRLDEKLFF.

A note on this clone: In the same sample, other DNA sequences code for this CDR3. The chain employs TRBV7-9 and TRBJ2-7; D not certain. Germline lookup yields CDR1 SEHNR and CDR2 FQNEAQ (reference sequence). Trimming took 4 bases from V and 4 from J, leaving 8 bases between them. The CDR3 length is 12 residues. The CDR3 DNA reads TGTGCCAGCAGCTACACGAATTACGAGCAGTACTTC. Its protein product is CASSYTNYEQYF. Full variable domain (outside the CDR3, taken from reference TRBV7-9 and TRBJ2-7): DTGVSQNPRHKITKRGQNVTFRCDPISEHNRLYWYRQTLGQGPEFLTYFQNEAQLEKSRLLSDRFSAERPKGSFSTLEIQRTEQGDSAMYLCASSYTNYEQYFGPGTRLTVT.

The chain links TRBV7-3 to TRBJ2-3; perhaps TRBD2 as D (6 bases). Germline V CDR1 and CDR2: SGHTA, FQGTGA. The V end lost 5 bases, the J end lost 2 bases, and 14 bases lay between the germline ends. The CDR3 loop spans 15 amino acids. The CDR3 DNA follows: TGTGCCAGCAGCCTGGAGGGCTCTGACACAGATACGCAGTATTTT. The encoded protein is CASSLEGSDTDTQYF. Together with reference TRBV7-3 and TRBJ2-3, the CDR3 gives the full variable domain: GAGVSQTPSNKVTEKGKYVELRCDPISGHTALYWYRQSLGQGPEFLIYFQGTGAADDSGLPNDRFFAVRPEGSVSTLKIQRTERGDSAVYLCASSLEGSDTDTQYFGPGTRLTVL.

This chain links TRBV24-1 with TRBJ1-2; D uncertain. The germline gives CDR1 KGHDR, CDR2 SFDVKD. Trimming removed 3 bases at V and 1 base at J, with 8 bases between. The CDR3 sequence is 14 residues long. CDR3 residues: CATSDPGINYGYTF. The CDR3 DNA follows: TGTGCCACCAGTGATCCCGGGATTAACTATGGCTACACCTTC.

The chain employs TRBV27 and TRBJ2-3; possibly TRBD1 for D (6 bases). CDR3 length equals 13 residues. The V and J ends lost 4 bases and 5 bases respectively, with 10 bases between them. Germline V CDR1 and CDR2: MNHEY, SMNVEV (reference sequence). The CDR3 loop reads CASSSGQLDTQYF. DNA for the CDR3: TGTGCCAGCAGTTCCGGACAGTTAGATACGCAGTATTTT.

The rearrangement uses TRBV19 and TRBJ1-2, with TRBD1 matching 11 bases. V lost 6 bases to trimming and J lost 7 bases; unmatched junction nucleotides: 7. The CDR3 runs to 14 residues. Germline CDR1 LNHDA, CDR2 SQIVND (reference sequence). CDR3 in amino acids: CASRGTGGSAGYTF. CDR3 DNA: TGTGCCAGTAGGGGGACAGGGGGAAGCGCTGGCTACACCTTC.

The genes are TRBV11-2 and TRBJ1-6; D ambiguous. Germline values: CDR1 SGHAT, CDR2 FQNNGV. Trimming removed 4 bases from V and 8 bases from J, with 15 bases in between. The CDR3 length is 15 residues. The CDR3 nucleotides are TGTGCCAGCAGCTGGCGGCCAGGCGGGGATTCACCCCTCCACTTT. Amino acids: CASSWRPGGDSPLHF. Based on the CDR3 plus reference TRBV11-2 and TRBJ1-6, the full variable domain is EAGVAQSPRYKIIEKRQSVAFWCNPISGHATLYWYQQILGQGPKLLIQFQNNGVVDDSQLPKDRFSAERLKGVDSTLKIQPAKLEDSAVYLCASSWRPGGDSPLHFGNGTRLTVT.

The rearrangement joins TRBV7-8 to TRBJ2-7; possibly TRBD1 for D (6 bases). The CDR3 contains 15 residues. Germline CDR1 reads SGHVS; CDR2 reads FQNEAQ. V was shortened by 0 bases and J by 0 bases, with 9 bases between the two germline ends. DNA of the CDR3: TGTGCCAGCAGCTTAGCCTTACAGGGCTCCTACGAGCAGTACTTC. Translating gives CASSLALQGSYEQYF. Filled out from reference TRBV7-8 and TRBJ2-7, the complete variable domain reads GAGVSQSPRYKVAKRGQDVALRCDPISGHVSLFWYQQALGQGPEFLTYFQNEAQLDKSGLPSDRFFAERPEGSVSTLKIQRTQQEDSAVYLCASSLALQGSYEQYFGPGTRLTVT.